This T cell receptor (beta chain) was captured by sequencing in a study of T-cell reconstitution after alpha-beta-depleted transplantation in children. Unique molecular identifiers were built into the TCRbeta library. In TCRdb, the PCR reads were re-called with MiXCR into one record per CDR3 protein. The profile shows about 340,000 distinct CDR3 sequences, 10% of them singletons. The CDR3 spans 14 residues. V was shortened by 5 bases and J by 8 bases, with 19 bases between the two germline ends. Germline assignment: CDR1 SGHRS and CDR2 YFSETQ. Sequencing used PBMCs from the stem cell graft donor, obtained from the stem cell graft. The V call is TRBV5-1, the J call TRBJ1-1; possible D gene TRBD1, 5 bases. This clonotype was sampled from a human donor who donated a stem cell graft to a child with acute lymphoblastic leukemia. In nucleotides, the CDR3 is TGCGCCAGCAGTCCCGACGGGGGAGGCGCGGAAGCTTTCTTT. It yields the protein CASSPDGGGAEAFF. The full variable domain, with the rest looked up from reference TRBV5-1 and TRBJ1-1, is KAGVTQTPRYLIKTRGQQVTLSCSPISGHRSVSWYQQTPGQGLQFLFEYFSETQRNKGNFPGRFSGRQFSNSRSEMNVSTLELGDSALYLCASSPDGGGAEAFFGQGTRLTVV.